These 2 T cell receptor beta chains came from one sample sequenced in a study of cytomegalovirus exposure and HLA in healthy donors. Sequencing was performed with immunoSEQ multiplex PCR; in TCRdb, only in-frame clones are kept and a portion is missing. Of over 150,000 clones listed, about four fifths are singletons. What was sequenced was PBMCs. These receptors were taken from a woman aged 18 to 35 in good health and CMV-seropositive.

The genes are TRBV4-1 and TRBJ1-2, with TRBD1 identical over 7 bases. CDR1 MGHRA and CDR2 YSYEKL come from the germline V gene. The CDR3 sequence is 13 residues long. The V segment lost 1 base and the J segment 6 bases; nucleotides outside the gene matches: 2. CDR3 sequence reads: CASSQGRGDGYTF. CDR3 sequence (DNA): TGCGCCAGCAGCCAAGGCAGGGGGGATGGCTACACCTTC.

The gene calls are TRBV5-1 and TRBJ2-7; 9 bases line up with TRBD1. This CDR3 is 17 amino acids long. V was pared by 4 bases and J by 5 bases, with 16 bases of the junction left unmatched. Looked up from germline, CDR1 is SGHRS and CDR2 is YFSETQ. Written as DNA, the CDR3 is TGCGCCAGCAGCGCCCCCGACAGGGGGTGGGGAATCAACGAGCAGTACTTC. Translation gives CASSAPDRGWGINEQYF. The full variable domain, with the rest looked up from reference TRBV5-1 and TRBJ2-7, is KAGVTQTPRYLIKTRGQQVTLSCSPISGHRSVSWYQQTPGQGLQFLFEYFSETQRNKGNFPGRFSGRQFSNSRSEMNVSTLELGDSALYLCASSAPDRGWGINEQYFGPGTRLTVT.